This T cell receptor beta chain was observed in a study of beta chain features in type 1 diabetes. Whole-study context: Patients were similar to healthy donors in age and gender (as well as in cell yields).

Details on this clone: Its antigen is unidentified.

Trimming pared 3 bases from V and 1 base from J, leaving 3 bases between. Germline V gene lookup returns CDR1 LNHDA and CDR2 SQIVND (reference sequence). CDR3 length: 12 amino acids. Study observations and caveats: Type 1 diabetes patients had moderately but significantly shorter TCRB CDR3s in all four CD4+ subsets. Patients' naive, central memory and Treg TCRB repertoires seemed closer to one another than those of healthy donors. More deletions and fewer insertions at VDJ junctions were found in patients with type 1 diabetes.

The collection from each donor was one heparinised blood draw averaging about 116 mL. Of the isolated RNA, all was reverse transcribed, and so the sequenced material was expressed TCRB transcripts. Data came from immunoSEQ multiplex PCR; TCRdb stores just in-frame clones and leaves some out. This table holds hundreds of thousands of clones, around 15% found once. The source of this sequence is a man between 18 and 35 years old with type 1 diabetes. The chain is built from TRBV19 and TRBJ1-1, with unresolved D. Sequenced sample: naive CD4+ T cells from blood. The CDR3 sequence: CASSIKNTEAFF. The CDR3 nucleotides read TGTGCCAGTAGTATCAAGAACACTGAAGCTTTCTTT.